The 21 T cell receptor beta chains in this list originate from one sample, sequenced in a study of T cells expressing NK-cell markers. TCRdb reprocessed the 5' RACE reads and stores each CDR3 protein as one record, lacking DNA. This table holds a few hundred thousand distinct CDR3 sequences. What was sequenced was blood T cells: a sorted CD56 or NKG2C T cell subset, CD4+ or CD8+ T cells, or bulk PBMC T cells (not recorded which). The receptors were sampled from a man aged 18-30 years in good health.

The chain is built from TRBV6-1 and TRBJ1-4; TCRdb's D gene call, TRBD1, goes unchecked for lack of DNA. Germline CDR1 is MNHNS and CDR2 is SASEGT. The CDR3 spans 14 residues. CDR3 loop: CASSLGTKIEKLFF.

The chain couples TRBV30 to TRBJ1-1. The V gene's germline CDR1 is GTSNPN and CDR2 SVGIG (reference sequence). This CDR3 region has 13 residues. CDR3 region: CAWTRRVTTEAFF.

The chain recombines TRBV30 with TRBJ2-3; TCRdb's D call of TRBD2 is untestable without DNA. Germline loops: CDR1 GTSNPN, CDR2 SVGIG (reference sequence). The CDR3 loop spans 15 amino acids. This chain's CDR3 is CAWSAGSGGPFVTYF.

The chain couples TRBV12-3 or TRBV12-4 to TRBJ2-1; TCRdb names TRBD2, which stays unverified in the absence of DNA. The CDR3 covers 13 residues. The CDR3 protein is CASGRASYNEQFF.

CDR3 protein: CASSSRTALYEQYF. J is TRBJ2-7 and V is TRBV12-3 or TRBV12-4. CDR3 size: 14 residues.

The chain couples TRBV18 to TRBJ2-1; the D call of TRBD1 rests on TCRdb alone, since no DNA is present to check it. There are 16 residues in the CDR3. Germline V CDR1 and CDR2: KGHSH, LQKENI. The CDR3 sequence: CASSPLAGASYNEQFF.

The chain employs TRBV6-2 or TRBV6-3 and TRBJ1-5. There are 15 residues in the CDR3. The germline CDR1 and CDR2 sequences are MNHEY and SVGEGT. CDR3 loop: CASSYSLRVDQPQHF.

V gene TRBV5-1 combines with J gene TRBJ2-7; TCRdb's D call of TRBD1 is untestable without DNA. Per germline, CDR1 SGHRS and CDR2 YFSETQ. The CDR3 covers 15 residues. CDR3 sequence reads: CASSLTWTPPGEQYF.

The genes are TRBV18 and TRBJ2-3. Germline CDR1 and CDR2: KGHSH and LQKENI. This CDR3 contains 14 residues. The CDR3 region is CASSPRGTADTQYF.

The chain couples TRBV27 to TRBJ2-5; without DNA, the TCRdb call of TRBD1 cannot be checked. The germline CDR1 and CDR2 sequences are MNHEY and SMNVEV (reference sequence). This CDR3 is built from 16 residues. The CDR3 reads CASSQMRLGGPETQYF.

The chain uses TRBV7-9 and TRBJ2-7; the TCRdb D gene call, TRBD2, has no DNA to confirm it. Germline CDR1 is SEHNR and CDR2 is FQNEAQ (reference sequence). This CDR3 has 15 amino acids. The CDR3 loop is CASSLDSPKSYEQYF.

This sequence joins TRBV4-1 and TRBJ2-5. The CDR3 extends over 14 amino acids. Germline CDR1 is MGHRA and CDR2 is YSYEKL. This CDR3 reads CASSQVGRPETQYF.

The gene calls are TRBV19 and TRBJ1-1; lacking DNA, the TRBD1 call made by TCRdb goes unchecked. The CDR3 is 13 amino acids. Germline V CDR1 and CDR2: LNHDA, SQIVND (reference sequence). CDR3: CASSMRRGNEAFF. The full variable domain, rest sourced from reference TRBV19 and TRBJ1-1, is DGGITQSPKYLFRKEGQNVTLSCEQNLNHDAMYWYRQDPGQGLRLIYYSQIVNDFQKGDIAEGYSVSREKKESFPLTVTSAQKNPTAFYLCASSMRRGNEAFFGQGTRLTVV.

The chain is built from TRBV5-1 and TRBJ2-1; TCRdb returns TRBD2, unconfirmable since there is no DNA. In germline, CDR1 is SGHRS, CDR2 YFSETQ. The CDR3 is 14 amino acids. CDR3 amino acids: CASSLAWAGDEQFF.

The chain employs TRBV10-3 and TRBJ1-2. CDR3 length: 12 residues. Per the germline V gene, CDR1 is ENHRY and CDR2 is SYGVKD. CDR3 residues: CAIRDRNYGYTF.

The gene calls are TRBV5-1 and TRBJ2-3; TCRdb's D call, TRBD1, is unchecked because there is no DNA. From germline, CDR1 is SGHRS and CDR2 YFSETQ. The CDR3 totals 16 residues. The CDR3 protein is CASSLVLSGRSDTQYF.

The chain employs TRBV29-1 and TRBJ1-2. CDR3 length: 12 residues. Germline V gene data show CDR1 as SQVTM and CDR2 as ANQGSEA. CDR3: CSVEHLGYGYTF.

The chain recombines TRBV12-3 or TRBV12-4 with TRBJ2-3. This CDR3 is built from 13 residues. CDR3: CASSLAGVDTQYF.

This chain connects TRBV5-1 to TRBJ2-2. The CDR3 covers 15 residues. Germline V gene lookup returns CDR1 SGHRS and CDR2 YFSETQ. CDR3 region: CASSLGTAAGKELFF.

This chain uses TRBV5-6 with TRBJ2-1; TCRdb's D call of TRBD2 is untestable without DNA. The germline V gene encodes CDR1 SGHDT and CDR2 YYEEEE. This CDR3 spans 16 amino acids. CDR3 sequence reads: CASSLLGRLAYGEQFF.

The chain couples TRBV29-1 to TRBJ1-2; with no DNA, the TCRdb D assignment of TRBD1 cannot be verified. Germline V gene lookup returns CDR1 SQVTM and CDR2 ANQGSEA. This CDR3 has 13 amino acids. CDR3 sequence reads: CSVGQYRGYGYTF.